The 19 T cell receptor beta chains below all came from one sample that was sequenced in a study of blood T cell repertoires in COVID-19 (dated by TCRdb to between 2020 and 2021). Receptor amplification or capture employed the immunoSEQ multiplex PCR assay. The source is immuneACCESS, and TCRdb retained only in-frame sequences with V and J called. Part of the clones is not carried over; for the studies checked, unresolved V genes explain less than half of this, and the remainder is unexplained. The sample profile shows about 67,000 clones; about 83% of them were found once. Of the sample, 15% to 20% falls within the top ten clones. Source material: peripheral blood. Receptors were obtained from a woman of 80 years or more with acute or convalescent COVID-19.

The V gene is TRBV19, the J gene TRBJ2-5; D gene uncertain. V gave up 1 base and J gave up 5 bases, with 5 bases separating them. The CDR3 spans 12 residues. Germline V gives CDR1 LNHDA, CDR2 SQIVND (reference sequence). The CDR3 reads CASSIGAETQYF. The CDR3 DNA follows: TGTGCCAGTAGTATAGGGGCGGAGACCCAGTACTTC. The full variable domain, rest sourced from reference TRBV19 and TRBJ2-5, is DGGITQSPKYLFRKEGQNVTLSCEQNLNHDAMYWYRQDPGQGLRLIYYSQIVNDFQKGDIAEGYSVSREKKESFPLTVTSAQKNPTAFYLCASSIGAETQYFGPGTRLLVL.

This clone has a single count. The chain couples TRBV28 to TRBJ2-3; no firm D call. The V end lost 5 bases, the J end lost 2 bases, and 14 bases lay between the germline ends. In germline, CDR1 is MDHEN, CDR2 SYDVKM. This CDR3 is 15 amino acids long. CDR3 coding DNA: TGTGCCAGCAGTCCCCCCTCTGAACTCACAGATACGCAGTATTTT. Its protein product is CASSPPSELTDTQYF. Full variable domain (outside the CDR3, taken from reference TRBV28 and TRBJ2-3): DVKVTQSSRYLVKRTGEKVFLECVQDMDHENMFWYRQDPGLGLRLIYFSYDVKMKEKGDIPEGYSVSREKKERFSLILESASTNQTSMYLCASSPPSELTDTQYFGPGTRLTVL.

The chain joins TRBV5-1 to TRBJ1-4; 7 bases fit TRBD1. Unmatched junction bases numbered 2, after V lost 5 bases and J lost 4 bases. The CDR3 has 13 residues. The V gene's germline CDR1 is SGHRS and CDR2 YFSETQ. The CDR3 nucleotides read TGCGCCAGCAGTCGACAGGGTAATGAAAAACTGTTTTTT. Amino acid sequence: CASSRQGNEKLFF. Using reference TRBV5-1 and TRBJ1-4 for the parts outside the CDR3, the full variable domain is KAGVTQTPRYLIKTRGQQVTLSCSPISGHRSVSWYQQTPGQGLQFLFEYFSETQRNKGNFPGRFSGRQFSNSRSEMNVSTLELGDSALYLCASSRQGNEKLFFGSGTQLSVL.

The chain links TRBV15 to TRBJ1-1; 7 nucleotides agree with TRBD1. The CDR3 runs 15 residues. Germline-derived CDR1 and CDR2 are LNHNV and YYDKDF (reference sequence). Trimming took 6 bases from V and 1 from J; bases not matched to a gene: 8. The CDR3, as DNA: TGTGCCACCAGGAACCCCGGGACAGAGAACACTGAAGCTTTCTTT. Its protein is CATRNPGTENTEAFF. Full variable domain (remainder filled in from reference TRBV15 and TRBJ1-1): DAMVIQNPRYQVTQFGKPVTLSCSQTLNHNVMYWYQQKSSQAPKLLFHYYDKDFNNEADTPDNFQSRRPNTSFCFLDIRSPGLGDTAMYLCATRNPGTENTEAFFGQGTRLTVV.

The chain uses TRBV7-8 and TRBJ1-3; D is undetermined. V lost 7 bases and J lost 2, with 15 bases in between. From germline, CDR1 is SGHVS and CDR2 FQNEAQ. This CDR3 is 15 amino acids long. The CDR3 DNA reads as TGTGCCAGCACTCATAGTGGAGGGACTGGAAACACCATATATTTT. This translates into CASTHSGGTGNTIYF.

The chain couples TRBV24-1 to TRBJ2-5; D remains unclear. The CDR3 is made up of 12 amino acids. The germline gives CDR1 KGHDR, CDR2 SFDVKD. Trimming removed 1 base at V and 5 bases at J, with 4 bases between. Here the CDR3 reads CATSDFLETQYF. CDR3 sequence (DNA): TGTGCCACCAGTGATTTCCTCGAGACCCAGTACTTC.

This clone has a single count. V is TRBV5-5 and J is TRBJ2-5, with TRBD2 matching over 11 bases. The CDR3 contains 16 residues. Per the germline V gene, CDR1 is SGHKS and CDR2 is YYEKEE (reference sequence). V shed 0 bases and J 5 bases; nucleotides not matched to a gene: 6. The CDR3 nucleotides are TGTGCCAGCAGCTTGGGACTAGCGGGGCCTCGGGAGACCCAGTACTTC. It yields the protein CASSLGLAGPRETQYF.

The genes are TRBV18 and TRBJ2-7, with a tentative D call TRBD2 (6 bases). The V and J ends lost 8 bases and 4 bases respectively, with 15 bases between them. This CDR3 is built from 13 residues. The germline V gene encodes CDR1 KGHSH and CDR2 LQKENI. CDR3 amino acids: CASLDGRTYEQYF. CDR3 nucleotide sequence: TGTGCCAGCCTTGATGGGAGGACGTACGAGCAGTACTTC.

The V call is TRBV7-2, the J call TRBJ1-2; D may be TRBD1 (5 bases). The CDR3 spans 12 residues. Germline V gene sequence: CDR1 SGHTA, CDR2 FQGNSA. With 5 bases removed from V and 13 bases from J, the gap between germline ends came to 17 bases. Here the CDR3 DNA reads TGTGCCAGCAGCCCTCACGGGCAGGGAAGCACCTTC. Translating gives CASSPHGQGSTF.

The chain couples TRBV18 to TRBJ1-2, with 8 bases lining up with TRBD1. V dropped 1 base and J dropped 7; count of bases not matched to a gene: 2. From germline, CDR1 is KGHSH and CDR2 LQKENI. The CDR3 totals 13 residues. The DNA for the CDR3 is TGTGCCAGCTCACCACAACAGGGGGGTGGCTACACCTTC. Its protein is CASSPQQGGGYTF. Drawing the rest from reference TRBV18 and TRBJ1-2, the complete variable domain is NAGVMQNPRHLVRRRGQEARLRCSPMKGHSHVYWYRQLPEEGLKFMVYLQKENIIDESGMPKERFSAEFPKEGPSILRIQQVVRGDSAAYFCASSPQQGGGYTFGSGTRLTVV.

CDR3 bases: TGTGCCAGTAGAGACAGTACCTATGGCTACACCTTC. Residues: CASRDSTYGYTF. This chain joins TRBV19 and TRBJ1-2, with a tentative D call TRBD1 (5 bases). Germline CDR1 reads LNHDA; CDR2 reads SQIVND (reference sequence). The CDR3 totals 12 residues. V lost 6 bases to trimming and J lost 4 bases, with 9 bases between them.

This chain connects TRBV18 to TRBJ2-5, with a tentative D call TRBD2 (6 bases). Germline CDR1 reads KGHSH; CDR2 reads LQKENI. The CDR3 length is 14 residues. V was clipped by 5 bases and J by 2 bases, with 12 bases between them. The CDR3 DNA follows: TGTGCCAGCTCAGGGGGGAACGGTCAAGAGACCCAGTACTTC. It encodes CASSGGNGQETQYF.

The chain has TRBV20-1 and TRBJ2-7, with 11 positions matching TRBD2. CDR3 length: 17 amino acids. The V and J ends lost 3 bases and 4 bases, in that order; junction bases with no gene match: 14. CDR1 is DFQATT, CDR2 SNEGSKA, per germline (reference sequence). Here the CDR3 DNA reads TGCAGTGCTAGTGGGTTTCACCTAGCGGGAGGAGAATACGAGCAGTACTTC. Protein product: CSASGFHLAGGEYEQYF.

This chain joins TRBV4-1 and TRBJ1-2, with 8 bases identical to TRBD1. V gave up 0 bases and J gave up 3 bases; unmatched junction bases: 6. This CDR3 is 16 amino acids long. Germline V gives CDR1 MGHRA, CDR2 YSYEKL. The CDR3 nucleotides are TGCGCCAGCAGCCAAGATAGCCAGGGGGCTGACTATGGCTACACCTTC. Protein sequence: CASSQDSQGADYGYTF.

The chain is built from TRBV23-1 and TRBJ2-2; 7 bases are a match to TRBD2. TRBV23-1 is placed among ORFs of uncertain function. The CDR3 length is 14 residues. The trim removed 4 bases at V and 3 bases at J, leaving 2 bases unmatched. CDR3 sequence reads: CASSRGGYTGELFF. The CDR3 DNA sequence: TGCGCCAGCAGTCGGGGGGGATACACCGGGGAGCTGTTTTTT.

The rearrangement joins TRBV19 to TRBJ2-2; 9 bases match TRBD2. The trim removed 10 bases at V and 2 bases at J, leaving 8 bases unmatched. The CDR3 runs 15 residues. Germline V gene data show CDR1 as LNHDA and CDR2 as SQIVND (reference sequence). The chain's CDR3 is CAISRGLANTGELFF. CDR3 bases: TGTGCCATCAGCAGGGGACTAGCTAACACCGGGGAGCTGTTTTTT.

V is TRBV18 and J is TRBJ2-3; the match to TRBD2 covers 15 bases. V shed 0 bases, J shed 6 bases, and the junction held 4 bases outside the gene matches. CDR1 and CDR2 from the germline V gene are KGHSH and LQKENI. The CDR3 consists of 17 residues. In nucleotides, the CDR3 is TGTGCCAGCTCACCACCGGCCGGGACTAGCGGGAGGGATACGCAGTATTTT. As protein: CASSPPAGTSGRDTQYF.

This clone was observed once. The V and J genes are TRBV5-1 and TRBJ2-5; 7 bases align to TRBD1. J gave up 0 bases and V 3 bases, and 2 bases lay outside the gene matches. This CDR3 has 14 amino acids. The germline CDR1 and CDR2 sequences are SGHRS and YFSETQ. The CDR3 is CASSSQGDQETQYF. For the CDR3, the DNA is TGCGCCAGCAGCTCGCAGGGGGACCAAGAGACCCAGTACTTC.

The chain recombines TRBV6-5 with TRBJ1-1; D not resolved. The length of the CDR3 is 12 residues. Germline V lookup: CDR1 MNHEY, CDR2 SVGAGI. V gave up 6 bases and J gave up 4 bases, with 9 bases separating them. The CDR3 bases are TGTGCCAGCAGCTCCCGAGGCACTGAAGCTTTCTTT. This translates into CASSSRGTEAFF.